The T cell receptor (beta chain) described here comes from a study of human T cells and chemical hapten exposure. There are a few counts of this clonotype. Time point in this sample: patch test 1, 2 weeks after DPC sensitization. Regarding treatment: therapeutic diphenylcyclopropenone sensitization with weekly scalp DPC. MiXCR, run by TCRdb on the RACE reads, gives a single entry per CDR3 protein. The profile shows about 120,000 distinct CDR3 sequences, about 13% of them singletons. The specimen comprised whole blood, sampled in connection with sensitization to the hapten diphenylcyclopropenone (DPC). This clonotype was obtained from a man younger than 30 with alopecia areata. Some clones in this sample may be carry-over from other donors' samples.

The CDR3 sequence is CASSLVLDTQYF. CDR3 bases: TGTGCCAGCAGCTTAGTGCTAGATACGCAGTATTTT. The rearrangement links TRBV11-2 to TRBJ2-3; no clear D gene. The ends were cut back, 1 base at V and 5 bases at J, with 4 bases in the middle. The CDR3 contains 12 residues. CDR1 is SGHAT and CDR2 is FQNNGV in the germline V gene.